This T cell receptor (beta chain) was captured in a study of blood T cells in healthy people across ages. Study-wide results and caveats: Diversity estimates drawn from one million T cells were deemed underestimates.

Next came a second PCR, run for about 7 to 12 cycles, which used a sample-barcoded 5' primer along with a J-beta primer mix. One entry per CDR3 protein, called by TCRdb with MiXCR from the 5' RACE reads. Of 1.5 million to 2 million distinct CDR3 sequences detected, approximately 50% appear once; the ten largest clones hold approximately 2%. Germline-derived CDR1 and CDR2 are MGHDK and SYGVNS. The CDR3 covers 16 residues. V lost 4 bases to trimming and J lost 3 bases; unmatched junction nucleotides: 9. This clonotype has just a few counts. Its antigen is undetermined. Input material: blood. The genes are TRBV25-1 and TRBJ1-2, with TRBD1 matching 9 bases. The source of this sequence is a woman aged 40 to 50 in good health. The CDR3 region has the DNA TGTGCCAGCAGTGGAATGTTGGGACAGGGACACTATGGCTACACCTTC. It yields the protein CASSGMLGQGHYGYTF.